This TCR beta chain was documented in a study of T cell repertoires in cytomegalovirus infection. Whole-study context: As its CMV epitopes, the study selected recently identified HLA-C-restricted and well-studied HLA-B-restricted targets. CMV infection plus the matching HLA type was flagged by public TCR beta signatures. General study findings and limits: Dominating the ex vivo response were HLA-C-restricted CMV-specific TCR beta clonotypes. Individuals carrying CMV plus the relevant HLA were identified by cumulative frequency of public TCR beta families.

This clonotype showed up just a few times. Its matching antigen is unknown. Per germline, CDR1 MNHEY and CDR2 SMNVEV (reference sequence). This CDR3 comprises 15 residues. Trimming cost V 5 bases and J 3 bases, with 17 bases left between them. From the reads, TCRdb called clonotypes with MiXCR, one entry per CDR3 protein. The sample contains about half a million distinct CDR3 sequences, around a third of which appear only once. The rearrangement links TRBV27 to TRBJ2-7; D unclear. The sequencing here drew on cultured PBMCs, taken from culture after CMV antigen stimulation. This TCR derives from a human donor in good health (CMV status not recorded). Some clones in this sample may be carry-over from other donors' samples. CDR3 DNA: TGTGCCAGCAGTCAACAAGCGATCCAAGGCTACGAGCAGTACTTC. It is translated as CASSQQAIQGYEQYF.